This is a list of T cell receptor beta chains from one sample in a study of blood T cell repertoires in COVID-19. Sequencing was performed with immunoSEQ multiplex PCR; in TCRdb, only in-frame clones are kept and a portion is missing. Altogether 150,000 to 200,000 clones are present, over 80% being singletons, with the ten largest covering around 5%. Sequencing was done on a sample of PBMCs or T cells enriched from blood (not recorded which). These receptors came from a man between 65 and 85 years old who had been exposed to COVID-19. Both conserved end residues are part of each CDR3. Fields, in order: clone size, D gene, J gene, V gene, CDR3 DNA, CDR3 protein. D genes are given only for firm matches. Clone sizes are given selectively: once, few, many, or a class where the clone is expanded.

clone_size: -
d_call: TRBD2
j_call: TRBJ2-3
v_call: TRBV3-1/TRBV3-2
cdr3_nt: TGTGCCAGCAGCCCTAGCGGGGGTTTGCAGTATTTT
cdr3_aa: CASSPSGGLQYF

clone_size: -
d_call: -
j_call: TRBJ1-6
v_call: TRBV9
cdr3_nt: TGTGCCAGCACCAGGGCTGATTCACCCCTCCACTTT
cdr3_aa: CASTRADSPLHF

clone_size: -
d_call: TRBD1
j_call: TRBJ2-7
v_call: TRBV29-1
cdr3_nt: TGCAGCGTTGAAACAGGGGGCTACGAGCAGTACTTC
cdr3_aa: CSVETGGYEQYF

clone_size: -
d_call: -
j_call: TRBJ2-3
v_call: TRBV4-2
cdr3_nt: TGTGCCAGCAGCCAAGACGGGGTACTAGCTGGTACAGATACGCAGTATTTT
cdr3_aa: CASSQDGVLAGTDTQYF

clone_size: -
d_call: TRBD1
j_call: TRBJ2-7
v_call: TRBV27
cdr3_nt: TGTGCCAGTTCTTCCTTCAGGGGGCGGCACGAGCAGTACTTC
cdr3_aa: CASSSFRGRHEQYF

clone_size: -
d_call: -
j_call: TRBJ1-1
v_call: TRBV9
cdr3_nt: TGTGCCAGCAGCGTAGACACAGTGAACACTGAAGCTTTCTTT
cdr3_aa: CASSVDTVNTEAFF

clone_size: -
d_call: -
j_call: TRBJ1-1
v_call: TRBV30
cdr3_nt: TGTGCCTGGAGTGTATCTCTCCCCAAAAACGGTTTCTTT
cdr3_aa: CAWSVSLPKNGFF

clone_size: -
d_call: TRBD1
j_call: TRBJ1-2
v_call: TRBV10-3
cdr3_nt: TGTGCCACCGGACAGGCGAACTATGGCTACACCTTC
cdr3_aa: CATGQANYGYTF

clone_size: -
d_call: TRBD1
j_call: TRBJ1-6
v_call: TRBV7-2
cdr3_nt: TGTGCCAGCAGCTCACAGGGGAATTCACCCCTCCACTTT
cdr3_aa: CASSSQGNSPLHF

clone_size: -
d_call: -
j_call: TRBJ1-1
v_call: TRBV11-2
cdr3_nt: TGTGCCAGCAGCCAATTATCTCGGGGGGCTGAAGCTTTCTTT
cdr3_aa: CASSQLSRGAEAFF

clone_size: -
d_call: -
j_call: TRBJ1-1
v_call: TRBV19
cdr3_nt: TGTGCCAGTAGTTACAGGGAGGGGAACACTGAAGCTTTCTTT
cdr3_aa: CASSYREGNTEAFF

clone_size: -
d_call: -
j_call: TRBJ1-6
v_call: TRBV28
cdr3_nt: TGTGCCAGCACCCCGGGGGGACTTAATTCACCCCTCCACTTT
cdr3_aa: CASTPGGLNSPLHF

clone_size: few
d_call: -
j_call: TRBJ2-1
v_call: TRBV19
cdr3_nt: TGTGCCAGTAGAGGAGGGGATGAGCAGTTCTTC
cdr3_aa: CASRGGDEQFF

clone_size: once
d_call: -
j_call: TRBJ2-5
v_call: TRBV29-1
cdr3_nt: TGCAGCGTTGTGGGAGCCGGGACTTCACAAGAGACCCAGTACTTC
cdr3_aa: CSVVGAGTSQETQYF

clone_size: -
d_call: -
j_call: TRBJ1-1
v_call: TRBV27
cdr3_nt: TGTGCCAGCAGTTTAAACCGCGGAGGGGCCTCTGAAGCTTTCTTT
cdr3_aa: CASSLNRGGASEAFF

clone_size: -
d_call: -
j_call: TRBJ2-7
v_call: TRBV6-2/TRBV6-3
cdr3_nt: TGTGCCAGCAGTTACCGTGTGGGAGGCCCCTACGAGCAGTACTTC
cdr3_aa: CASSYRVGGPYEQYF

clone_size: -
d_call: TRBD2
j_call: TRBJ2-7
v_call: TRBV20-1
cdr3_nt: TGCAGTGCTAGTGCGGTAAGCAGCGGGGGGACCTACGAGCAGTACTTC
cdr3_aa: CSASAVSSGGTYEQYF

clone_size: -
d_call: -
j_call: TRBJ1-5
v_call: TRBV7-2
cdr3_nt: TGTGCCAGCAGCTTAGGCGGCAGTCGCAATCAGCCCCAGCATTTT
cdr3_aa: CASSLGGSRNQPQHF

clone_size: few
d_call: TRBD2
j_call: TRBJ2-7
v_call: TRBV5-1
cdr3_nt: TGCGCCAGCAGCTTCAGTGGCCTAGCGGGAGCCGAGCAGTACTTC
cdr3_aa: CASSFSGLAGAEQYF

clone_size: once
d_call: -
j_call: TRBJ2-7
v_call: TRBV5-4
cdr3_nt: TGTGCCAGCAGCTTGAAACAGTCCTACGAGCAGTACTTC
cdr3_aa: CASSLKQSYEQYF

clone_size: few
d_call: -
j_call: TRBJ2-3
v_call: TRBV9
cdr3_nt: TGTGCCAGCAGCGTAGTGTCAGGGGTTGGTACGCAGTATTTT
cdr3_aa: CASSVVSGVGTQYF

clone_size: -
d_call: TRBD1
j_call: TRBJ1-2
v_call: TRBV27
cdr3_nt: TGTGCCAGCAGTTTATTTGGAAAACAGGGGATCTCTAACTATGGCTACACCTTC
cdr3_aa: CASSLFGKQGISNYGYTF

clone_size: -
d_call: TRBD2
j_call: TRBJ2-5
v_call: TRBV11-3
cdr3_nt: TGTGCCAGCAGCTTGGGTAGCGGGGGGGAAGAGACCCAGTACTTC
cdr3_aa: CASSLGSGGEETQYF

clone_size: -
d_call: -
j_call: TRBJ1-5
v_call: TRBV28
cdr3_nt: TGTGCCAGCAGAGGGGGGGGTTATCAGCCCCAGCATTTT
cdr3_aa: CASRGGGYQPQHF

clone_size: -
d_call: -
j_call: TRBJ1-2
v_call: TRBV12-3/TRBV12-4
cdr3_nt: TGTGCCAGCAGGAGACTTTATGGCTACACCTTC
cdr3_aa: CASRRLYGYTF

clone_size: -
d_call: TRBD1
j_call: TRBJ1-5
v_call: TRBV25-1
cdr3_nt: TGTGCCAGCGGCCCCGGGACAGGGGAATCGAGCCAGCCCCAGCATTTT
cdr3_aa: CASGPGTGESSQPQHF

clone_size: -
d_call: -
j_call: TRBJ1-5
v_call: TRBV28
cdr3_nt: TGTGCCAGCAACTCAGGAGGACAGCCCCAGCATTTT
cdr3_aa: CASNSGGQPQHF

clone_size: once
d_call: -
j_call: TRBJ2-5
v_call: TRBV2
cdr3_nt: TGTGCCAGCAACGGACAAGTCGGAGAGACCCAGTACTTC
cdr3_aa: CASNGQVGETQYF

clone_size: once
d_call: TRBD1
j_call: TRBJ2-2
v_call: TRBV2
cdr3_nt: TGTGCCAGCAGCCTCCTCGGGACAGGAAACACCGGGGAGCTGTTTTTT
cdr3_aa: CASSLLGTGNTGELFF

clone_size: -
d_call: TRBD2
j_call: TRBJ2-2
v_call: TRBV7-9
cdr3_nt: TGTGCCAGCAGCCCTACTAGCGGGTCGAACACCGGGGAGCTGTTTTTT
cdr3_aa: CASSPTSGSNTGELFF